This passage covers 22 T cell receptor beta chains from one sample sequenced in a study of cytomegalovirus exposure and HLA in healthy donors. 13 Jbeta primers and 60 Vbeta primers were used for the PCR. TCRdb's table, derived via immunoSEQ multiplex PCR, lists solely in-frame clones and lacks some. The sample carries about 120,000 clones, approximately 80% recorded once. Source material: PBMCs. The receptors stem from a man younger than 45 in good health and CMV-seropositive.

This clone was counted only a few times. The CDR3 DNA reads TGTGCCAGCAGCATACAGGGGGGGGACACTGAAGCTTTCTTT. This translates into CASSIQGGDTEAFF. This sequence joins TRBV2 and TRBJ1-1; 8 bases are shared with TRBD1. This CDR3 comprises 14 residues. Trimming cost V 6 bases and J 3 bases; bases outside gene matches: 6. The V gene's germline CDR1 is SNHLY and CDR2 FYNNEI.

V is TRBV27 and J is TRBJ1-1, with 8 nucleotides matching TRBD1. Germline V gene sequence: CDR1 MNHEY, CDR2 SMNVEV (reference sequence). After removal of 5 bases from V and 2 bases from J, the junction contained 13 bases not matched to a gene. The CDR3 spans 17 residues. Here the CDR3 DNA reads TGTGCCAGCAGTCTCCTTTTCAGGGGGCGCAGAAACACTGAAGCTTTCTTT. As protein: CASSLLFRGRRNTEAFF.

The chain combines TRBV29-1 with TRBJ2-5, with D maybe TRBD1 (6 bases). The CDR3 loop spans 13 amino acids. V was trimmed by 3 bases and J by 2 bases, leaving 10 bases between them. CDR1 and CDR2 from the germline V gene are SQVTM and ANQGSEA. CDR3 DNA: TGCAGCGTTGAGGTCAGGGGTCAAGAGACCCAGTACTTC. Encoded protein: CSVEVRGQETQYF.

This sequence joins TRBV7-9 and TRBJ1-1; D is perhaps TRBD1 (5 bases). V gave up 5 bases and J gave up 2 bases, with 15 bases separating them. Germline V gene sequence: CDR1 SEHNR, CDR2 FQNEAQ (reference sequence). The CDR3 covers 15 residues. CDR3 nucleotide sequence: TGTGCCAGCAGCCCTCCAGGGTCACTAAACACTGAAGCTTTCTTT. Translating it yields CASSPPGSLNTEAFF. Together with reference TRBV7-9 and TRBJ1-1, the CDR3 gives the full variable domain: DTGVSQNPRHKITKRGQNVTFRCDPISEHNRLYWYRQTLGQGPEFLTYFQNEAQLEKSRLLSDRFSAERPKGSFSTLEIQRTEQGDSAMYLCASSPPGSLNTEAFFGQGTRLTVV.

The V gene is TRBV4-2, the J gene TRBJ2-1; 9 bases line up with TRBD1. V was pared by 4 bases and J by 0 bases, with 7 bases of the junction left unmatched. The CDR3 spans 17 residues. The germline CDR1 and CDR2 sequences are LGHNA and YNFKEQ. The CDR3 nucleotides are TGTGCCAGCAGCCCAAAGACAGGGGGACTCTCCTACAATGAGCAGTTCTTC. Translated, it gives CASSPKTGGLSYNEQFF.

This clone was detected only once. The chain employs TRBV9 and TRBJ2-2; D unresolved. Trimming left V 0 bases short and J 1 base short, with 4 bases between. The CDR3 contains 14 residues. Germline CDR1 SGDLS, CDR2 YYNGEE. CDR3 sequence (DNA): TGTGCCAGCAGCGTAGGCAGGAACACCGGGGAGCTGTTTTTT. This sequence encodes CASSVGRNTGELFF.

This chain links TRBV7-9 with TRBJ1-5; 7 bases map to TRBD1. The CDR3 is made up of 15 amino acids. Losses at the gene ends were 1 base for V and 4 bases for J; bases not matched to a gene: 4. Looked up from germline, CDR1 is SEHNR and CDR2 is FQNEAQ (reference sequence). The CDR3 protein is CASSLVGTVNQPQHF. DNA for the CDR3: TGTGCCAGCAGCTTAGTGGGGACAGTGAATCAGCCCCAGCATTTT.

V gene TRBV27 combines with J gene TRBJ1-5; 8 bases match TRBD1. The J segment lost 9 bases and the V segment lost 1 base, leaving 8 bases of the junction unmatched. Germline V lookup: CDR1 MNHEY, CDR2 SMNVEV (reference sequence). The CDR3 has 15 amino acids. This CDR3 reads CASSLFTGGQGPQHF. The CDR3 coding sequence is TGTGCCAGCAGTTTATTTACAGGGGGGCAGGGGCCCCAGCATTTT.

This clone was recorded a few times. V gene TRBV5-1 combines with J gene TRBJ2-7; 13 bases match TRBD2. The length of the CDR3 is 16 residues. CDR1 is SGHRS, CDR2 YFSETQ, per germline. Losses at the gene ends were 2 bases for V and 2 bases for J; bases not matched to a gene: 4. The CDR3 bases are TGCGCCAGCAGCTTAACTAGCGGGAGGGGGCCCTACGAGCAGTACTTC. This codes for CASSLTSGRGPYEQYF.

The chain employs TRBV5-6 and TRBJ2-1, with TRBD1 matching 12 bases. The V and J ends lost 5 bases and 5 bases, in that order; junction bases with no gene match: 5. The CDR3 extends over 15 amino acids. Germline CDR1 SGHDT, CDR2 YYEEEE. The DNA for the CDR3 is TGTGCCAGCAGGCAGGGACAGGGGGCGAACAATGAGCAGTTCTTC. Its translation is CASRQGQGANNEQFF.

This chain uses TRBV10-3 with TRBJ2-1; TRBD1 matches at 9 bases. CDR3 size: 15 residues. V shed 11 bases, J shed 3 bases, and the junction held 11 bases outside the gene matches. The germline V gene has CDR1 ENHRY and CDR2 SYGVKD. The CDR3 spells CAASQGQGGYNEQFF. In nucleotides, the CDR3 is TGTGCCGCCTCCCAGGGACAGGGAGGCTACAATGAGCAGTTCTTC.

V usage is TRBV30 and J usage is TRBJ1-3; D uncertain. Trimming pared 4 bases from V and 0 bases from J, leaving 7 bases between. Germline V gene data show CDR1 as GTSNPN and CDR2 as SVGIG (reference sequence). The CDR3 contains 13 residues. The CDR3 spells CAWTGNSGNTIYF. DNA for the CDR3: TGTGCCTGGACAGGTAACTCTGGAAACACCATATATTTT.

The rearrangement joins TRBV2 to TRBJ1-1, with 8 bases lining up with TRBD1. Germline V gene data show CDR1 as SNHLY and CDR2 as FYNNEI. J lost 4 bases, V lost 10 bases, and 2 bases had no gene match. The CDR3 sequence is 11 residues long. The CDR3 nucleotides read TGTGCCAAGACAGGGGCCACTGAAGCTTTCTTT. Encoded protein: CAKTGATEAFF. Variable domain in full (rest from reference TRBV2 and TRBJ1-1): EPEVTQTPSHQVTQMGQEVILRCVPISNHLYFYWYRQILGQKVEFLVSFYNNEISEKSEIFDDQFSVERPDGSNFTLKIRSTKLEDSAMYFCAKTGATEAFFGQGTRLTVV.

This clone was seen only once. CDR3 coding DNA: TGCAGCGTTGTGGGGGATCGGGACACCCGATACAATGAGCAGTTCTTC. Translation: CSVVGDRDTRYNEQFF. This sequence joins TRBV29-1 and TRBJ2-1, with D perhaps matching TRBD1 (6 bases). Per germline, CDR1 SQVTM and CDR2 ANQGSEA. Trimming removed 4 bases from V and 4 bases from J, with 20 bases in between. The CDR3 totals 16 residues.

J is TRBJ1-1 and V is TRBV7-2, with 9 bases lining up with TRBD1. Germline V gene lookup returns CDR1 SGHTA and CDR2 FQGNSA. The junction had 10 bases not matched to a gene; V was cut back by 4 bases and J by 4 bases. The CDR3 extends over 16 amino acids. CDR3: CASSSGTGRPGTEAFF. CDR3 coding DNA: TGTGCCAGCAGCTCCGGGACAGGGAGACCGGGCACTGAAGCTTTCTTT.

V usage is TRBV6-5 and J usage is TRBJ2-1; 10 nucleotides match TRBD2. V lost 4 bases and J lost 8; bases outside the gene matches: 2. The CDR3 loop spans 13 amino acids. Germline CDR1 MNHEY, CDR2 SVGAGI. CDR3 nucleotides: TGTGCCAGCAGTTCCCTAGCGGGAGATGAGCAGTTCTTC. Translation: CASSSLAGDEQFF.

The chain is built from TRBV4-1 and TRBJ2-1; 13 bases fit TRBD2. The CDR3 spans 17 residues. Germline assignment: CDR1 MGHRA and CDR2 YSYEKL. J gave up 6 bases and V 1 base, and 6 bases lay outside the gene matches. In DNA form, the CDR3 reads TGCGCCAGCAGCCAAGTCTCAGGACTAGCGGGAGTCAATGAGCAGTTCTTC. Translating it yields CASSQVSGLAGVNEQFF.

A few counts support this clone. The V and J genes are TRBV29-1 and TRBJ2-3, with 8 bases identical to TRBD1. The junction had 7 bases not matched to a gene; V was cut back by 3 bases and J by 2 bases. The CDR3 extends over 15 amino acids. Germline-derived CDR1 and CDR2 are SQVTM and ANQGSEA. Here the CDR3 DNA reads TGCAGCGTTGATAAACCGGGACAGGTCACAGATACGCAGTATTTT. Protein product: CSVDKPGQVTDTQYF.

The chain is built from TRBV29-1 and TRBJ2-3; possible D gene TRBD2, 6 bases. Per the germline V gene, CDR1 is SQVTM and CDR2 is ANQGSEA. V shed 3 bases and J shed 0 bases, with 13 bases lying between them. This CDR3 has 15 residues. The CDR3 is CSVDKAEGSTDTQYF. CDR3 nucleotides: TGCAGCGTTGACAAAGCGGAGGGGAGCACAGATACGCAGTATTTT.

The rearrangement links TRBV10-3 to TRBJ1-1; the D gene is possibly TRBD1 (6 bases). Per germline, CDR1 ENHRY and CDR2 SYGVKD. Trimming removed 5 bases at V and 1 base at J, with 11 bases between. CDR3 length: 14 residues. The CDR3 bases are TGTGCCATCAGTAGGGGGAATGGGAACACTGAAGCTTTCTTT. It yields the protein CAISRGNGNTEAFF.

The table lists this clone with a count of one. The chain employs TRBV9 and TRBJ2-5; maybe TRBD2 (6 bases). Germline V gene lookup returns CDR1 SGDLS and CDR2 YYNGEE. The CDR3 consists of 16 residues. Trimming pared 0 bases from V and 4 bases from J, leaving 16 bases between. In nucleotides, the CDR3 is TGTGCCAGCAGCGTAGGGACGGGAGACGTTCGAGAGACCCAGTACTTC. Protein product: CASSVGTGDVRETQYF.

J is TRBJ2-7 and V is TRBV2; D may be TRBD1 (5 bases). V lost 6 bases, J lost 11 bases, and 20 bases lay in between. CDR1 SNHLY and CDR2 FYNNEI come from the germline V gene. The CDR3 runs to 13 residues. The CDR3 region has the DNA TGTGCCAGCAGAGCCTATTATGATCTCAGGGAGTACTTC. It encodes CASRAYYDLREYF. Based on the CDR3 plus reference TRBV2 and TRBJ2-7, the full variable domain is EPEVTQTPSHQVTQMGQEVILRCVPISNHLYFYWYRQILGQKVEFLVSFYNNEISEKSEIFDDQFSVERPDGSNFTLKIRSTKLEDSAMYFCASRAYYDLREYFGPGTRLTVT.